This TCR beta chain stems from a study of T cells in Graves' hyperthyroidism and ophthalmopathy. CDR3 length: 14 residues. The V gene lost 5 bases and the J gene lost 0 bases, with 11 bases spanning the gap. The germline V gene has CDR1 DFQATT and CDR2 SNEGSKA (reference sequence). Points from the study as a whole: Most thyroid-expanded clonotypes above 0.001 were also found in blood.

The study left out patients who had uncontrolled infection, other autoimmune disease, pregnancy or lactation. Diagnoses rested on clinical symptoms, serum thyroxine and TRAb, thyroid ultrasound and orbital computed tomography. PBMCs were derived from roughly 10 ml fresh peripheral blood. RNA transcripts yielded amplified TCR beta CDR3 regions. HTBI primers were used for first-round RT-PCR of the TCR CDR3. TCRdb analysed the multiplex PCR reads with MiXCR anew, one entry per CDR3 protein. The sample has more than 50,000 distinct CDR3 sequences; around half are singletons. This clonotype occurred many times. The antigen is unknown.

The sequence derives from a woman in her thirties with Graves' ophthalmopathy. The sequenced sample was blood. The rearrangement uses TRBV20-1 and TRBJ2-1, with D possibly being TRBD1 (6 bases). The CDR3 DNA sequence: TGCAGTGCTGGTGGGGGCGCCTCCTACAATGAGCAGTTCTTC. This sequence encodes CSAGGGASYNEQFF.